Here is one T cell receptor beta chain with its context. The source of the sample is a study of blood T cell repertoires in COVID-19. The CDR3 runs 13 residues. With 9 bases removed from V and 3 bases from J, the gap between germline ends came to 14 bases. The germline V gene encodes CDR1 SNHLY and CDR2 FYNNEI. Clones were sequenced by immunoSEQ multiplex PCR, and TCRdb holds only the in-frame ones, with some missing. The sample holds fewer than 300,000 clones; about nine tenths are singletons and the top ten take about 9.2%. This chain uses TRBV2 with TRBJ2-5; D is unresolved. The source material was peripheral blood. This clonotype originated in a man aged 40-49 years who had recovered from COVID-19. CDR3 sequence reads: CASSLTVKETQYF. DNA of the CDR3: TGTGCCAGTTCGTTAACGGTTAAAGAGACCCAGTACTTC.